These 26 T cell receptor beta chains originate from one sample sequenced in a study of blood T cell repertoires in COVID-19. Sequenced by immunoSEQ multiplex PCR; TCRdb stores in-frame clones only, minus some. The top ten hold approximately 16% of the sample, which has 50,000 to 60,000 clones, over 80% seen once. Input material: peripheral blood. These receptors were obtained from a middle-aged man with acute or convalescent COVID-19.

The J gene is TRBJ2-4, the V gene TRBV21-1; no check of the table's D call, TRBD1, against the DNA was made. TRBV21-1 is marked as a pseudogene. This CDR3 has 16 residues. The CDR3 region has the DNA TGTGCCAGCAGCAAAAATCCAGGGCCGGCCAAAAACATTCAGTACTTC. Translated, it gives CASSKNPGPAKNIQYF.

The V gene is TRBV5-1, the J gene TRBJ1-1, with D uncertain. The CDR3 has 14 residues. Germline CDR1 is SGHRS and CDR2 is YFSETQ. Deletions cut 8 bases from V and 1 base from J, with 15 bases between. For the CDR3, the DNA is TGCGCCAGTTCTGGCCAGTCCTCGAACACTGAAGCTTTCTTT. Translating it yields CASSGQSSNTEAFF.

The chain combines TRBV5-1 with TRBJ1-2, with a weak D call TRBD1 (5 bases). Germline CDR1 reads SGHRS; CDR2 reads YFSETQ. There are 14 residues in the CDR3. Trimming removed 3 bases at V and 6 bases at J, with 15 bases between. CDR3 bases: TGCGCCAGCAGCTCGACAGAGCCCCTTCATGGCTACACCTTC. Translated: CASSSTEPLHGYTF. The whole variable domain, filled in from reference TRBV5-1 and TRBJ1-2, reads KAGVTQTPRYLIKTRGQQVTLSCSPISGHRSVSWYQQTPGQGLQFLFEYFSETQRNKGNFPGRFSGRQFSNSRSEMNVSTLELGDSALYLCASSSTEPLHGYTFGSGTRLTVV.

The genes are TRBV9 and TRBJ2-3, with a weak D call TRBD2 (7 bases). The CDR3 covers 16 residues. Germline V gives CDR1 SGDLS, CDR2 YYNGEE. The V gene lost 3 bases and the J gene lost 1 base, with 15 bases spanning the gap. The DNA of the CDR3 is TGTGCCAGCAGCGCGGCGGGGGCCGGGGGCACAGATACGCAGTATTTT. Protein sequence: CASSAAGAGGTDTQYF.

The chain combines TRBV6-5 with TRBJ2-7; a possible D gene is TRBD1 (6 bases). Germline CDR1 is MNHEY and CDR2 is SVGAGI. The germline V and J ends were trimmed by 6 bases and 4 bases, with 19 bases remaining between them. The CDR3 loop spans 15 amino acids. The CDR3 bases are TGTGCCAGCAGGGATAACGGGTGGACAGATTACGAGCAGTACTTC. The encoded protein is CASRDNGWTDYEQYF.

As to this clone: Relative to the germline gene, one junction end is altered; a read error may explain this. The gene calls are TRBV2 and TRBJ2-3, with D perhaps matching TRBD2 (7 bases). Germline V CDR1 and CDR2: SNHLY, FYNNEI. The CDR3 length is 13 residues. For the CDR3, the DNA is TGTGCCAGCATCCCCTCGGGGGGCGGGACCGCGAGGTTT. Protein sequence: CASIPSGGGTARF.

This chain links TRBV6-2 or TRBV6-3 with TRBJ2-3; D is unclear. The V gene's germline CDR1 is MNHEY and CDR2 SVGEGT. The V gene lost 0 bases and the J gene lost 1 base, with 5 bases spanning the gap. CDR3 length: 14 amino acids. The CDR3 here is CASSYSAGTDTQYF. CDR3 bases: TGTGCCAGCAGTTACTCGGCGGGCACAGATACGCAGTATTTT.

Concerning this clone: The sample has other DNA sequences that encode this CDR3 too. V gene TRBV18 combines with J gene TRBJ1-2; a possible D gene is TRBD1 (6 bases). The V gene lost 2 bases and the J gene lost 2 bases, with 9 bases spanning the gap. CDR1 KGHSH and CDR2 LQKENI come from the germline V gene. The CDR3 runs 14 residues. CDR3 residues: CASSPSGTNYGYTF. The CDR3, as DNA: TGTGCCAGCTCACCATCCGGGACAAACTATGGCTACACCTTC.

J is TRBJ1-2 and V is TRBV4-2; a possible D gene is TRBD1 (5 bases). Germline-derived CDR1 and CDR2 are LGHNA and YNFKEQ. The germline V and J ends were trimmed by 2 bases and 6 bases, with 16 bases remaining between them. This CDR3 is built from 15 residues. The CDR3 nucleotides read TGTGCCAGCAGCCAAAGGGGAGGGGTAATGAATGGCTACACCTTC. Its protein product is CASSQRGGVMNGYTF.

The table lists this clone with a count of one. The chain links TRBV6-5 to TRBJ1-1; D remains ambiguous. The CDR3 covers 13 residues. CDR1 is MNHEY, CDR2 SVGAGI, per germline. Trimming removed 8 bases at V and 1 base at J, with 11 bases between. The CDR3 DNA follows: TGTGCCAGCGTCTCGGGTAAGAACACTGAAGCTTTCTTT. Residues: CASVSGKNTEAFF.

The rearrangement links TRBV7-8 to TRBJ1-5; D is possibly TRBD1 (6 bases). Trimming left V 1 base short and J 3 bases short, with 13 bases between. CDR1 is SGHVS, CDR2 FQNEAQ, per germline. The CDR3 contains 16 residues. The CDR3 protein is CASSLEGTLFNQPQHF. The CDR3 DNA is TGTGCCAGCAGCTTAGAAGGGACACTATTCAATCAGCCCCAGCATTTT.

This clone appeared a single time. The genes are TRBV5-1 and TRBJ1-1; no clear D. Trimming removed 0 bases from V and 4 bases from J, with 10 bases in between. This CDR3 contains 14 residues. The V gene's germline CDR1 is SGHRS and CDR2 YFSETQ. The CDR3 nucleotides read TGCGCCAGCAGCTTGGTTCCCGCCAGCACTGAAGCTTTCTTT. Protein sequence: CASSLVPASTEAFF. The full variable domain, with the rest looked up from reference TRBV5-1 and TRBJ1-1, is KAGVTQTPRYLIKTRGQQVTLSCSPISGHRSVSWYQQTPGQGLQFLFEYFSETQRNKGNFPGRFSGRQFSNSRSEMNVSTLELGDSALYLCASSLVPASTEAFFGQGTRLTVV.

CDR3 coding DNA: TGTGCCAGCAGCTGGGGACAGGAGAACACCGGGGAGCTGTTTTTT. It encodes CASSWGQENTGELFF. The chain joins TRBV7-8 to TRBJ2-2; 8 bases are a match to TRBD1. The V segment lost 4 bases and the J segment 1 base; nucleotides outside the gene matches: 2. CDR3 length: 15 residues. Germline CDR1 reads SGHVS; CDR2 reads FQNEAQ.

The DNA for the CDR3 is TGTGCCTGGAAAAGTCGGGTGTGGACTGAAGCTTTCTTT. Protein product: CAWKSRVWTEAFF. V gene TRBV30 combines with J gene TRBJ1-1; D gene unclear. V lost 4 bases and J lost 5, with 14 bases in between. Germline lookup yields CDR1 GTSNPN and CDR2 SVGIG (reference sequence). The CDR3 is 13 residues long.

CDR3 residues: CASSDSGGPNQPQHF. In DNA form, the CDR3 reads TGTGCCAGCAGTGATTCGGGGGGCCCAAATCAGCCCCAGCATTTT. The chain is built from TRBV6-1 and TRBJ1-5, with a weak D call TRBD1 (6 bases). This CDR3 has 15 residues. Trimming left V 3 bases short and J 4 bases short, with 13 bases between. The germline CDR1 and CDR2 sequences are MNHNS and SASEGT.

The table lists this clone with a count of one. The V and J genes are TRBV5-4 and TRBJ2-7, with D unresolved. Germline V gene data show CDR1 as SGHNT and CDR2 as YYREEE (reference sequence). Between the trimmed V and J ends, which lost 0 bases and 7 bases, there was a span of 8 bases. The CDR3 has 12 residues. The CDR3 reads CASSLAGIEQYF. As DNA, the CDR3 is TGTGCCAGCAGCTTGGCCGGTATAGAGCAGTACTTC.

The chain has TRBV10-3 and TRBJ1-2; TRBD1 is a possible D gene (5 bases). There are 12 residues in the CDR3. The germline V gene has CDR1 ENHRY and CDR2 SYGVKD. The V and J ends lost 8 bases and 8 bases respectively, with 15 bases between them. The CDR3 is CAILGQGRGYTF. The CDR3 nucleotides read TGTGCCATCCTGGGGCAGGGTCGCGGCTACACCTTC.

The chain is built from TRBV7-8 and TRBJ2-7; the match to TRBD1 covers 12 bases. Germline V gene sequence: CDR1 SGHVS, CDR2 FQNEAQ. The CDR3 contains 16 residues. Trimming removed 5 bases from V and 1 base from J; junction bases left unmatched: 6. CDR3 amino acids: CASSPGGQGASYEQYF. In nucleotides, the CDR3 is TGTGCCAGCAGCCCAGGGGGACAGGGGGCTTCCTACGAGCAGTACTTC. Full variable domain (rest looked up from reference TRBV7-8 and TRBJ2-7): GAGVSQSPRYKVAKRGQDVALRCDPISGHVSLFWYQQALGQGPEFLTYFQNEAQLDKSGLPSDRFFAERPEGSVSTLKIQRTQQEDSAVYLCASSPGGQGASYEQYFGPGTRLTVT.

This clone was counted between two and nine times. The V call is TRBV14, the J call TRBJ2-7; D possibly corresponds to TRBD2 (5 bases). The germline V gene encodes CDR1 SGHDN and CDR2 FVKESK. The CDR3 is 13 amino acids. V gave up 2 bases and J gave up 6 bases, with 11 bases separating them. CDR3 bases: TGTGCCAGCAGCCAAATTTATGGAGGCGAGCAGTACTTC. It is translated as CASSQIYGGEQYF.

CDR3 protein: CASSSGLAGDTQYF. CDR3 coding DNA: TGCGCCAGCAGTTCTGGACTAGCTGGAGATACGCAGTATTTT. The chain combines TRBV5-1 with TRBJ2-3; 8 nucleotides agree with TRBD2. Germline CDR1 and CDR2: SGHRS and YFSETQ. This CDR3 region has 14 residues. The V and J ends lost 5 bases and 5 bases, in that order; junction bases with no gene match: 7. Full variable domain (rest looked up from reference TRBV5-1 and TRBJ2-3): KAGVTQTPRYLIKTRGQQVTLSCSPISGHRSVSWYQQTPGQGLQFLFEYFSETQRNKGNFPGRFSGRQFSNSRSEMNVSTLELGDSALYLCASSSGLAGDTQYFGPGTRLTVL.

The V and J genes are TRBV7-8 and TRBJ2-7; 10 bases are a match to TRBD2. This CDR3 is built from 16 residues. The V and J ends lost 5 bases and 3 bases, in that order; junction bases with no gene match: 10. Per germline, CDR1 SGHVS and CDR2 FQNEAQ. The CDR3 DNA reads TGTGCCAGCAGCATTTCTAGGGCTAGCGGGAGCTACGAGCAGTACGTC. Protein product: CASSISRASGSYEQYV.

This chain links TRBV5-1 with TRBJ1-6; no firm D call. Germline lookup yields CDR1 SGHRS and CDR2 YFSETQ. V was clipped by 5 bases and J by 8 bases, with 14 bases between them. The CDR3 contains 14 residues. DNA for the CDR3: TGCGCCAGCAGTACGGGAGCACCCGATTCACCCCTCCACTTT. It specifies CASSTGAPDSPLHF.

The rearrangement uses TRBV3-1 (or the pseudogene TRBV3-2) and TRBJ2-2; 9 bases line up with TRBD2. The CDR3 runs 15 residues. CDR1 LGHDT and CDR2 YNNKEL come from the germline V gene (reference sequence). After removal of 3 bases from V and 5 bases from J, the junction contained 4 bases not matched to a gene. The CDR3 loop reads CASSHLTSGTGELFF. CDR3 DNA: TGTGCCAGCAGCCATCTGACTAGCGGAACCGGGGAGCTGTTTTTT.

This sequence joins TRBV10-2 and TRBJ1-2; 9 bases are a match to TRBD1. This CDR3 contains 15 residues. Germline V gene data show CDR1 as WSHSY and CDR2 as SAAADI. V lost 4 bases, J lost 5 bases, and 8 bases stayed unmatched. The CDR3 region has the DNA TGCGCCAGCAGTGGACAGGGGGATCGGGGATATGGCTACACCTTC. Amino acid sequence: CASSGQGDRGYGYTF.

The gene calls are TRBV11-2 and TRBJ2-3, with 7 bases lining up with TRBD1. Germline V gene data show CDR1 as SGHAT and CDR2 as FQNNGV. The trim removed 4 bases at V and 2 bases at J, leaving 3 bases unmatched. The CDR3 loop spans 14 amino acids. CDR3 coding DNA: TGTGCCAGCAGCTCGGGACAGTTCACAGATACGCAGTATTTT. This sequence encodes CASSSGQFTDTQYF.

This clone was observed once. The chain combines TRBV4-1 with TRBJ2-3; TRBD1 agrees at 11 bases. CDR1 is MGHRA, CDR2 YSYEKL, per germline. V was pared by 4 bases and J by 4 bases, with 25 bases of the junction left unmatched. This CDR3 is 22 amino acids long. CDR3 amino acids: CASSRLRFRTGGDSWPADTQYF. The CDR3 DNA is TGCGCCAGCAGCCGGCTAAGATTTAGGACAGGGGGCGACAGTTGGCCGGCAGATACGCAGTATTTT.